Each of the 4 T cell receptor beta chains below was sequenced from the same sample in a study of T cell clonality in common variable immunodeficiency. What these receptors recognize is not known. Broader study findings: Common variable immunodeficiency TCR beta sequences reportedly had fewer deletions and N-nucleotide insertions.

TCRdb's table, derived via immunoSEQ multiplex PCR, lists solely in-frame clones and lacks some. The sample shows about 20,000 clones, no singletons; the ten largest hold about 14%. Sequencing was carried out using peripheral blood mononuclear cells. Every receptor here comes from a human donor with common variable immunodeficiency.

This clone was observed many times. From the germline J gene comes the end of the CDR3, since the read stops 3 residues before it. V and J are TRBV18 and TRBJ2-3; 13 positions agree with TRBD2. The length of the CDR3 is 17 residues. V dropped 3 bases and J dropped 1; count of bases not matched to a gene: 4. Germline assignment: CDR1 KGHSH and CDR2 LQKENI. The CDR3 loop reads CASSPGLAGSGTDTQYF. Incomplete CDR3 DNA: TGTGCCAGCTCACCGGGACTAGCGGGATCAGGCACAGATACG.

This clone has at least ten counts. Incomplete CDR3 DNA: TGTGCCAGCAGTGGAGGACTCGGAGACTACGAG. It codes for CASSGGLGDYE. The full-length CDR3 reads as CASSGGLGDYEQYF. The chain combines TRBV2 with TRBJ2-7; weak D call: TRBD2 (5 bases). The read stops 3 residues short of the end of the CDR3; the missing end is completed from the germline J gene. Germline CDR1 is SNHLY and CDR2 is FYNNEI. Trimming took off 4 bases at V and 3 bases at J, with 13 bases between the two ends. The CDR3 runs 14 residues.

This clone turned up a few times. At one boundary the junction diverges from the germline segment, which might be a read error. The read gets to within 3 residues of the CDR3 end, and the germline J gene fills in the rest. V gene TRBV7-9 combines with J gene TRBJ1-2; 7 bases agree with TRBD1. Germline V gene lookup returns CDR1 SEHNR and CDR2 FQNEAQ (reference sequence). The CDR3 has 13 residues. Incomplete CDR3 DNA: TGTTCCAGCAGCTTAGGACAGGCCTATGGC. It specifies CSSSLGQAYG. The whole CDR3 region reads CSSSLGQAYGYTF.

This clone has more than one count but fewer than ten. The CDR3 end lies 3 residues beyond the end of the read and is filled in from the germline J gene. The J gene is TRBJ1-6, the V gene TRBV6-1, with 11 bases lining up with TRBD1. Germline loops: CDR1 MNHNS, CDR2 SASEGT. J gave up 10 bases and V 1 base, and 15 bases lay outside the gene matches. The CDR3 loop spans 19 amino acids. Incomplete CDR3 DNA: TGTGCCAGCAGTGAAGAGGGAGTAGGGACAGGGGGGGCGGAGTCACCC. It translates to CASSEEGVGTGGAESP. The CDR3 in full is CASSEEGVGTGGAESPLHF.